Shown below are 19 T cell receptor beta chains from a single sample sequenced in a study of Ad26.COV2.S vaccination and SARS-CoV-2 variants. Sequencing was performed with immunoSEQ multiplex PCR; in TCRdb, only in-frame clones are kept and a portion is missing. Among roughly 700,000 clones, around 90% were seen once, and the ten largest hold approximately 1.5%. Treatment here: roughly 18 received Ad26.COV2.S at low or high dose, single or two shots; roughly five received placebo; per-sample allocation not given. The study sampled participants on day 63 after the first vaccine or placebo injection. The sequences come from peripheral blood, collected in a trial of Ad26.COV2.S vaccine versus placebo. The receptors derive from a person between 18 and 65 years old who received the Ad26.COV2.S COVID-19 vaccine or a placebo.

Written as DNA, the CDR3 is TGTGCCAGCACGACTGTCTCTGGAAACACCATATATTTT. As protein: CASTTVSGNTIYF. The chain joins TRBV12-3 or TRBV12-4 to TRBJ1-3, with D hard to call. This CDR3 is built from 13 residues. Trimming stripped 7 bases from V and 0 bases from J, with 7 bases between.

The chain employs TRBV6-5 and TRBJ2-1; D may match TRBD1 or TRBD2 (6 bases each). This CDR3 has 14 amino acids. Germline lookup yields CDR1 MNHEY and CDR2 SVGAGI. V lost 7 bases to trimming and J lost 3 bases, with 13 bases between them. The CDR3 nucleotides read TGTGCCAGCACGCGGGACAACCTCTACAATGAGCAGTTCTTC. It is translated as CASTRDNLYNEQFF.

The chain uses TRBV2 and TRBJ1-4; possible D gene TRBD1, 6 bases. The CDR3 has 12 amino acids. Trimming removed 9 bases from V and 5 bases from J, with 10 bases in between. Germline V CDR1 and CDR2: SNHLY, FYNNEI. CDR3 residues: CASWGANEKLFF. CDR3 coding DNA: TGTGCCAGTTGGGGGGCCAATGAAAAACTGTTTTTT.

This sequence joins TRBV7-9 and TRBJ2-7, with 10 bases matching TRBD1. Germline CDR1 SEHNR, CDR2 FQNEAQ (reference sequence). With V trimmed by 4 bases and J by 4 bases, 7 bases remained unmatched. The CDR3 runs 15 residues. The chain's CDR3 is CASSSRTGGLYEQYF. The CDR3 nucleotides read TGTGCCAGCAGCTCGCGGACAGGGGGATTGTACGAGCAGTACTTC.

The V gene is TRBV3-1 (or the pseudogene TRBV3-2), the J gene TRBJ1-5; maybe TRBD1 (5 bases). Per the germline V gene, CDR1 is LGHDT and CDR2 is YNNKEL (reference sequence). The CDR3 covers 15 residues. The ends were cut back, 4 bases at V and 0 bases at J, with 10 bases in the middle. The CDR3 region has the DNA TGTGCCAGCAGCCGGGACCGATATAGCAATCAGCCCCAGCATTTT. It encodes CASSRDRYSNQPQHF.

This clone has more than one count but fewer than ten. The J gene is TRBJ2-7, the V gene TRBV20-1; D is ambiguous. The CDR3 totals 11 residues. The V end was cut by 3 bases, the J end by 10 bases, with 13 bases between. Germline-derived CDR1 and CDR2 are DFQATT and SNEGSKA (reference sequence). The CDR3 is CSARDVGIQYF. DNA for the CDR3: TGCAGTGCTAGGGACGTAGGGATCCAGTACTTC.

This chain links TRBV29-1 with TRBJ1-5; D may be TRBD1 (6 bases). V lost 7 bases and J 4 bases, leaving 17 bases between the germline ends. The CDR3 contains 14 residues. CDR1 and CDR2 (germline): SQVTM, ANQGSEA. The CDR3 nucleotides read TGCAGCGCATCCCTGGGCCAGGGGAATCAGCCCCAGCATTTT. This encodes CSASLGQGNQPQHF.

V usage is TRBV7-2 and J usage is TRBJ2-3, with a possible D match to TRBD2 (5 bases). The CDR3 is 15 amino acids. CDR1 and CDR2 (germline): SGHTA, FQGNSA. V lost 10 bases, J lost 3 bases, and 20 bases lay in between. CDR3 in amino acids: CATSWGARETDTQYF. Here the CDR3 DNA reads TGTGCCACCTCATGGGGAGCGAGAGAGACAGATACGCAGTATTTT. The full variable domain, in which reference TRBV7-2 and TRBJ2-3 provide the parts outside the CDR3, is GAGVSQSPSNKVTEKGKDVELRCDPISGHTALYWYRQSLGQGLEFLIYFQGNSAPDKSGLPSDRFSAERTGGSVSTLTIQRTQQEDSAVYLCATSWGARETDTQYFGPGTRLTVL.

In DNA form, the CDR3 reads TGTGCCAGTAGCACCCGACAGGATAGCAATCAGCCCCAGCATTTT. Translation: CASSTRQDSNQPQHF. V gene TRBV19 combines with J gene TRBJ1-5; the D gene is possibly TRBD1 (6 bases). CDR1 is LNHDA and CDR2 is SQIVND in the germline V gene (reference sequence). The V end lost 6 bases, the J end lost 0 bases, and 12 bases lay between the germline ends. The CDR3 length is 15 residues.

The chain carries TRBV6-1 and TRBJ2-1; TRBD2 might be the D (6 bases). Germline V CDR1 and CDR2: MNHNS, SASEGT. V was clipped by 2 bases and J by 7 bases, with 12 bases between them. CDR3 length: 14 amino acids. The CDR3 DNA follows: TGTGCCAGCAGTGAAAGGGGACTTTCAAATGAGCAGTTCTTC. Translated, it gives CASSERGLSNEQFF.

The V call is TRBV2, the J call TRBJ2-1; D may be TRBD1 or TRBD2 (5 bases each). CDR1 and CDR2 (germline): SNHLY, FYNNEI. This CDR3 is built from 14 residues. Trimming pared 3 bases from V and 7 bases from J, leaving 13 bases between. CDR3 amino acids: CASSEVGTPNEQFF. The CDR3 DNA reads as TGTGCCAGCAGTGAGGTTGGGACCCCGAATGAGCAGTTCTTC.

This chain links TRBV6-4 with TRBJ2-3; 7 nucleotides align to TRBD2. V was clipped by 2 bases and J by 1 base; unmatched bases: 3. Per the germline V gene, CDR1 is MRHNA and CDR2 is SNTAGT. The CDR3 covers 15 residues. In DNA, the CDR3 is TGTGCCAGCAGTGACGGGCTAGCGGGCACAGATACGCAGTATTTT. It yields the protein CASSDGLAGTDTQYF.

In its sample, this clone was seen a few times. For the CDR3, the DNA is TGTGCCATCGGGGGACTAGCCGAGTACAATGAGCAGTTCTTC. As protein: CAIGGLAEYNEQFF. This chain joins TRBV10-3 and TRBJ2-1; the match to TRBD2 covers 9 bases. Germline V lookup: CDR1 ENHRY, CDR2 SYGVKD. The CDR3 runs 14 residues. J was trimmed by 4 bases and V by 8 bases; bases with no gene match: 6.

This chain uses TRBV5-5 with TRBJ2-1; maybe TRBD1 (6 bases). V was trimmed by 0 bases and J by 8 bases, leaving 15 bases between them. The CDR3 loop spans 15 amino acids. Germline lookup yields CDR1 SGHKS and CDR2 YYEKEE (reference sequence). DNA for the CDR3: TGTGCCAGCAGCTTGGAGGGGGTCGGGCGATATGAGCAGTTCTTC. It is translated as CASSLEGVGRYEQFF.

The rearrangement uses TRBV18 and TRBJ1-1; tentative D call: TRBD1 (5 bases). V was trimmed by 2 bases and J by 1 base, leaving 8 bases between them. Germline V gene sequence: CDR1 KGHSH, CDR2 LQKENI. The length of the CDR3 is 14 residues. The CDR3 spells CASSPGGKNTEAFF. In DNA, the CDR3 is TGTGCCAGCTCACCAGGGGGAAAGAACACTGAAGCTTTCTTT.

This CDR3 is CASSFFPNEKLFF. The CDR3 DNA is TGTGCCAGCAGTTTTTTCCCTAATGAAAAACTGTTTTTT. V gene TRBV12-3 or TRBV12-4 combines with J gene TRBJ1-4; D uncertain. CDR3 length: 13 residues. The V and J ends lost 3 bases and 3 bases respectively, with 5 bases between them.

This chain connects TRBV5-4 to TRBJ2-5; TRBD2 matches 7 bases. Germline V CDR1 and CDR2: SGHNT, YYREEE (reference sequence). Losses at the gene ends were 4 bases for V and 5 bases for J; bases not matched to a gene: 5. CDR3 length: 13 amino acids. CDR3 DNA sequence: TGTGCCAGCAGCCGGTGGGGGGGGGAGACCCAGTACTTC. Protein sequence: CASSRWGGETQYF.

CDR3 coding DNA: TGTGCCAGCAGTTTTCGACAGGGCCTTCAGCCCCAGCATTTT. Its protein product is CASSFRQGLQPQHF. The chain uses TRBV27 and TRBJ1-5, with 7 bases matching TRBD1. The germline V gene has CDR1 MNHEY and CDR2 SMNVEV (reference sequence). V lost 3 bases and J lost 6; bases outside the gene matches: 5. The CDR3 covers 14 residues.

CDR3 amino acids: CASSRDRPGNTGELFF. The CDR3 nucleotides read TGTGCCAGCAGCCGAGACCGTCCCGGAAACACCGGGGAGCTGTTTTTT. This chain joins TRBV7-8 and TRBJ2-2; D remains ambiguous. V was cut by 5 bases and J by 2 bases, with 15 bases left in between. This CDR3 spans 16 amino acids. Germline-derived CDR1 and CDR2 are SGHVS and FQNEAQ.